Below are 29 T cell receptor beta chains sequenced from a single sample in a study of T cell repertoires in cytomegalovirus infection. Via MiXCR, TCRdb re-called the reads, giving one row per CDR3 protein. The table has some 900,000 distinct CDR3 sequences, 30% to 35% seen once; the top ten hold about an eighth. Their specific antigens are unknown. The sequences come from cultured CD8+ T cells from PBMCs, collected from culture after CMV antigen stimulation. These receptors were obtained from a human donor in good health (CMV status not recorded). Some clones in this sample may be carry-over from other donors' samples.

The count of this clonotype is one. The J gene is TRBJ2-1, the V gene TRBV7-8; TRBD2 matches 8 bases. Germline values: CDR1 SGHVS, CDR2 FQNEAQ. V trimming: 4 bases; J trimming: 4 bases; junction bases outside the gene matches: 6. CDR3 size: 15 residues. Here the CDR3 reads CASSSTSGQYNEQFF. The CDR3 DNA is TGTGCCAGCAGCTCAACTAGCGGACAATACAATGAGCAGTTCTTC.

The CDR3 loop is CASSYSAGQTYNEQFF. The CDR3 nucleotides read TGTGCCAGCAGTTATTCCGCCGGCCAAACCTACAATGAGCAGTTCTTC. This chain joins TRBV6-6 and TRBJ2-1; no definite D call. Between the trimmed V and J ends, which lost 3 bases and 2 bases, there was a span of 14 bases. The CDR3 covers 16 residues. In germline, CDR1 is MNHNY, CDR2 SVGAGI (reference sequence).

This chain joins TRBV3-1 and TRBJ1-6; 7 nucleotides align to TRBD1. The CDR3 is 15 residues long. Looked up from germline, CDR1 is LGHDT and CDR2 is YNNKEL (reference sequence). Trimming took 3 bases from V and 7 from J; bases not matched to a gene: 6. CDR3 DNA sequence: TGTGCCAGCAGCCACGACAGGGTCTTCAATTCACCCCTCCACTTT. As protein: CASSHDRVFNSPLHF. The full variable domain, in which reference TRBV3-1 and TRBJ1-6 provide the parts outside the CDR3, is DTAVSQTPKYLVTQMGNDKSIKCEQNLGHDTMYWYKQDSKKFLKIMFSYNNKELIINETVPNRFSPKSPDKAHLNLHINSLELGDSAVYFCASSHDRVFNSPLHFGNGTRLTVT.

V usage is TRBV28 and J usage is TRBJ2-7; 7 bases fit TRBD1. The trim removed 6 bases at V and 2 bases at J, leaving 7 bases unmatched. The germline CDR1 and CDR2 sequences are MDHEN and SYDVKM. CDR3 size: 14 residues. The CDR3 nucleotides are TGTGCCAGCAGCCAAACAGGGGCGCCCTACGAGCAGTACGTC. Translated, it gives CASSQTGAPYEQYV.

This clonotype was seen repeatedly, ten times or more. The chain combines TRBV5-4 with TRBJ1-2; D gene uncertain. V shed 7 bases and J shed 4 bases, with 8 bases lying between them. This CDR3 comprises 11 residues. Germline CDR1 SGHNT, CDR2 YYREEE (reference sequence). The CDR3 loop reads CASYEGYGYTF. The DNA of the CDR3 is TGTGCCAGCTATGAGGGCTATGGCTACACCTTC.

The J gene is TRBJ2-6, the V gene TRBV27; no reliable D call. Trimming removed 7 bases from V and 1 base from J, with 5 bases in between. Per germline, CDR1 MNHEY and CDR2 SMNVEV (reference sequence). This CDR3 comprises 13 residues. DNA of the CDR3: TGTGCCAGCACCCAGTCTGGGGCCAACGTCCTGACTTTC. Translating it yields CASTQSGANVLTF. Together with reference TRBV27 and TRBJ2-6, the CDR3 gives the full variable domain: EAQVTQNPRYLITVTGKKLTVTCSQNMNHEYMSWYRQDPGLGLRQIYYSMNVEVTDKGDVPEGYKVSRKEKRNFPLILESPSPNQTSLYFCASTQSGANVLTFGAGSRLTVL.

This chain joins TRBV10-3 and TRBJ2-3, with TRBD2 as a possible D gene (6 bases). The CDR3 is 13 residues long. Germline V gives CDR1 ENHRY, CDR2 SYGVKD. Trimming stripped 11 bases from V and 6 bases from J, with 18 bases between. The CDR3 DNA follows: TGTGCCGTTGAGTGGGACTCCGAGGATACGCAGTATTTT. Translating it yields CAVEWDSEDTQYF.

The chain recombines TRBV6-2 or TRBV6-3 with TRBJ1-1; D not resolved. The length of the CDR3 is 14 residues. Trimming took off 0 bases at V and 0 bases at J, with 5 bases between the two ends. Germline CDR1 is MNHEY and CDR2 is SVGEGT. The CDR3 protein is CASSYSPMNTEAFF. The CDR3 region has the DNA TGTGCCAGCAGTTACTCGCCGATGAACACTGAAGCTTTCTTT.

Only a few counts were recorded for this clonotype. J is TRBJ1-5 and V is TRBV5-6; TRBD1 is a possible D gene (5 bases). Between the trimmed V and J ends, which lost 4 bases and 3 bases, there was a span of 14 bases. The CDR3 runs to 15 residues. CDR1 and CDR2 (germline): SGHDT, YYEEEE. The DNA for the CDR3 is TGTGCCAGCAGCCCTGGGACCGTACCCAATCAGCCCCAGCATTTT. Translating gives CASSPGTVPNQPQHF. Full variable domain (missing parts from reference TRBV5-6 and TRBJ1-5): DAGVTQSPTHLIKTRGQQVTLRCSPKSGHDTVSWYQQALGQGPQFIFQYYEEEERQRGNFPDRFSGHQFPNYSSELNVNALLLGDSALYLCASSPGTVPNQPQHFGDGTRLSIL.

This clonotype was observed a handful of times. CDR3 nucleotides: TGTGCCAGCAGCCCCACAGGGAGCTACGAGCAGTACTTC. This translates into CASSPTGSYEQYF. This chain joins TRBV6-6 and TRBJ2-7, with TRBD1 as a possible D gene (6 bases). The V gene's germline CDR1 is MNHNY and CDR2 SVGAGI (reference sequence). The V end was cut by 6 bases, the J end by 3 bases, with 12 bases between. The CDR3 has 13 residues.

The rearrangement joins TRBV7-6 to TRBJ1-1, with 10 bases fitting TRBD1. CDR1 and CDR2 (germline): SGHVS, FNYEAQ. The length of the CDR3 is 16 residues. V shed 2 bases and J 5 bases; nucleotides not matched to a gene: 8. CDR3 DNA sequence: TGTGCCAGCAGCTTATCCCTGGACAGGGGGGCGACTGAAGCTTTCTTT. This gives the protein CASSLSLDRGATEAFF. Supplemented by reference TRBV7-6 and TRBJ1-1, the full variable domain reads GAGVSQSPRYKVTKRGQDVALRCDPISGHVSLYWYRQALGQGPEFLTYFNYEAQQDKSGLPNDRFSAERPEGSISTLTIQRTEQRDSAMYRCASSLSLDRGATEAFFGQGTRLTVV.

The chain is built from TRBV19 and TRBJ1-4; D remains unclear. CDR3 length equals 15 residues. V lost 9 bases, J lost 6 bases, and 20 bases lay in between. Germline CDR1 reads LNHDA; CDR2 reads SQIVND (reference sequence). The CDR3 nucleotides are TGTGCCAGCCGTGAGGTGGGAATTGTGGATGAAAAACTGTTTTTT. As protein: CASREVGIVDEKLFF.

The chain has TRBV20-1 and TRBJ2-3; 9 bases are shared with TRBD2. CDR1 and CDR2 from the germline V gene are DFQATT and SNEGSKA (reference sequence). CDR3 length equals 16 residues. After removal of 6 bases from V and 0 bases from J, the junction contained 10 bases not matched to a gene. The CDR3 region has the DNA TGCAGTGCGTTAGCGGGGGCATTCGGTAGCACAGATACGCAGTATTTT. This codes for CSALAGAFGSTDTQYF.

The chain recombines TRBV12-5 with TRBJ2-5; TRBD1 or TRBD2 may be the D gene (6 bases each). Germline loops: CDR1 LGHNT, CDR2 FRNRAP. Trimming pared 1 base from V and 3 bases from J, leaving 18 bases between. The CDR3 totals 17 residues. Written as DNA, the CDR3 is TGTGCTAGTGGTTTGGCAAATAGGGGGGCGCAGGAAGAGACCCAGTACTTC. Residues: CASGLANRGAQEETQYF.

The CDR3 DNA reads TGTGCCATCAGTGACAGCTACGAGCAGTACGTC. This encodes CAISDSYEQYV. This chain links TRBV10-3 with TRBJ2-7; D is unclear. V gave up 3 bases and J gave up 3 bases, with 3 bases separating them. Germline assignment: CDR1 ENHRY and CDR2 SYGVKD. This CDR3 is 11 amino acids long.

V gene TRBV7-2 combines with J gene TRBJ2-5, with TRBD1 matching 9 bases. The CDR3 loop spans 15 amino acids. Germline loops: CDR1 SGHTA, CDR2 FQGNSA. The junction had 6 bases not matched to a gene; V was cut back by 2 bases and J by 5 bases. The CDR3 is CASSLLGQGGETQYF. The CDR3 region has the DNA TGTGCCAGCAGCTTATTGGGACAGGGCGGGGAGACCCAGTACTTC.

The genes are TRBV12-3 or TRBV12-4 and TRBJ2-1; D might be TRBD1 (7 bases). This CDR3 is 13 amino acids long. Trimming pared 6 bases from V and 6 bases from J, leaving 12 bases between. DNA of the CDR3: TGTGCCAGCAGGGGGCGGGACAGCAATGAGCAGTTCTTC. Amino acid sequence: CASRGRDSNEQFF.

The table lists this clonotype with a few counts. The chain employs TRBV28 and TRBJ2-3; 11 bases fit TRBD2. This CDR3 contains 17 residues. The V and J ends lost 5 bases and 7 bases, in that order; junction bases with no gene match: 14. CDR1 is MDHEN and CDR2 is SYDVKM in the germline V gene. CDR3 bases: TGTGCCAGCAGTAACCGGGGCTTTAGCGGGGGGGCAAATACGCAGTATTTT. As protein: CASSNRGFSGGANTQYF.

This clonotype has just a few counts. This chain joins TRBV19 and TRBJ2-3; tentatively, D is TRBD1 (5 bases). CDR1 LNHDA and CDR2 SQIVND come from the germline V gene (reference sequence). The CDR3 is 16 residues long. V was shortened by 4 bases and J by 2 bases, with 16 bases between the two germline ends. The CDR3 DNA sequence: TGTGCCAGTAGTAGCAGGGAACTCCGAACCACAGATACGCAGTATTTT. This gives the protein CASSSRELRTTDTQYF.

The rearrangement joins TRBV7-8 to TRBJ1-2, with 10 bases that match TRBD1. CDR3 length: 16 amino acids. Germline CDR1 is SGHVS and CDR2 is FQNEAQ. The V segment lost 5 bases and the J segment 6 bases; nucleotides outside the gene matches: 12. The CDR3 region is CASSLPSGTGDHGYTF. For the CDR3, the DNA is TGTGCCAGCAGCCTCCCGTCCGGGACAGGGGACCATGGCTACACCTTC. The full variable domain, rest sourced from reference TRBV7-8 and TRBJ1-2, is GAGVSQSPRYKVAKRGQDVALRCDPISGHVSLFWYQQALGQGPEFLTYFQNEAQLDKSGLPSDRFFAERPEGSVSTLKIQRTQQEDSAVYLCASSLPSGTGDHGYTFGSGTRLTVV.

This clonotype has more than one count but fewer than ten. The V gene is TRBV7-3, the J gene TRBJ2-5; unclear D gene. The CDR3 has 15 residues. Germline CDR1 SGHTA, CDR2 FQGTGA. V was trimmed by 6 bases and J by 4 bases, leaving 18 bases between them. CDR3: CASSSDARVGETQYF. The CDR3 DNA sequence: TGTGCCAGCAGTTCAGATGCCCGGGTCGGAGAGACCCAGTACTTC. The full variable domain, completed using reference TRBV7-3 and TRBJ2-5, is GAGVSQTPSNKVTEKGKYVELRCDPISGHTALYWYRQSLGQGPEFLIYFQGTGAADDSGLPNDRFFAVRPEGSVSTLKIQRTERGDSAVYLCASSSDARVGETQYFGPGTRLLVL.

V is TRBV3-1 and J is TRBJ1-4, with 8 bases aligning to TRBD1. Germline values: CDR1 LGHDT, CDR2 YNNKEL (reference sequence). V dropped 1 base and J dropped 7; count of bases not matched to a gene: 8. The length of the CDR3 is 16 residues. This CDR3 is CASSQGETGEGEKLFF. The CDR3 DNA sequence: TGTGCCAGCAGCCAAGGGGAGACAGGGGAGGGTGAAAAACTGTTTTTT.

About this clonotype itself: The junction and the germline gene differ at one end; a read error may be behind it. CDR3 region: CASSLGGQTFRNTINF. CDR3 sequence (DNA): TGTGCCAGCAGCCTCGGAGGCCAGACGTTTCGAAACACCATAAATTTT. This sequence joins TRBV6-2 or TRBV6-3 and TRBJ1-3; D gene unclear. CDR1 and CDR2 from the germline V gene are MNHEY and SVGEGT. CDR3 length: 16 residues.

This clonotype came up a few times. This chain uses TRBV10-2 with TRBJ2-2; D might be TRBD1 (5 bases). Germline V gene lookup returns CDR1 WSHSY and CDR2 SAAADI. V lost 10 bases to trimming and J lost 1 base, with 7 bases between them. CDR3 size: 12 residues. The CDR3 bases are TGCGCCACCGGACAGAACACCGGGGAGCTGTTTTTT. Translation: CATGQNTGELFF.

This clonotype has just a few counts. The genes are TRBV2 and TRBJ2-1, with D tentatively TRBD2 (6 bases). Germline V gene lookup returns CDR1 SNHLY and CDR2 FYNNEI. V lost 1 base, J lost 6 bases, and 16 bases lay in between. This CDR3 is built from 16 residues. The CDR3 region has the DNA TGTGCCAGCAGTGAAGGGCGCGGGGTCACCGGCAATGAGCAGTTCTTC. Residues: CASSEGRGVTGNEQFF.

V gene TRBV4-1 combines with J gene TRBJ1-3; perhaps TRBD1 as D (6 bases). CDR3 size: 18 residues. Trimming removed 5 bases from V and 5 bases from J, with 25 bases in between. Germline V gene sequence: CDR1 MGHRA, CDR2 YSYEKL. The CDR3 reads CASSKTGAFALSRNTIYF. CDR3 bases: TGCGCCAGCAGCAAGACAGGAGCTTTCGCCTTATCTAGAAACACCATATATTTT.

This clonotype has ten or more counts. The junction does not match germline at one end; this may be a read error. This chain connects TRBV7-6 to TRBJ2-3; possible D gene TRBD1, 6 bases. The V gene's germline CDR1 is SGHVS and CDR2 FNYEAQ. There are 15 residues in the CDR3. CDR3 loop: CASSFGRGRTDTQYF. The DNA of the CDR3 is TGTGCTAGCAGCTTTGGCAGGGGTAGAACAGATACGCAGTATTTT.

This clonotype was seen a handful of times. This chain connects TRBV6-5 to TRBJ1-4; D not resolved. The CDR3 covers 16 residues. V lost 5 bases to trimming and J lost 0 bases, with 13 bases between them. CDR1 MNHEY and CDR2 SVGAGI come from the germline V gene. The CDR3 region has the DNA TGTGCCAGCAGTCAAGACGGAGTGACAACTAATGAAAAACTGTTTTTT. It encodes CASSQDGVTTNEKLFF.

This clonotype has at least ten counts. V is TRBV19 and J is TRBJ2-6; 7 bases match TRBD1. CDR1 is LNHDA, CDR2 SQIVND, per germline (reference sequence). The CDR3 runs 15 residues. V lost 7 bases to trimming and J lost 2 bases; unmatched junction nucleotides: 5. This CDR3 reads CASTPTGAGANVLTF. The CDR3 DNA reads TGTGCCAGTACTCCAACAGGGGCTGGGGCCAACGTCCTGACTTTC.